These 27 T cell receptor beta chains were sequenced from one sample in a study of T cell responses to AZD1222 COVID-19 vaccine (dated by TCRdb to 2020 to 2023). Sample time point, as interpreted from the label and publication: baseline before first vaccination. The library was made by the immunoSEQ multiplex PCR assay. TCRdb provides this immuneACCESS table in a form limited to in-frame rearrangements. Some clones are lacking; in checked studies, under half of them reflect an unresolved V gene, and why the rest are absent is not known. The sample has roughly 120,000 clones on record, 70% to 90% of them singletons. Less than 3.5% of the sample is in the top ten clones. The sample consisted of peripheral blood, taken on day 0 of AZD1222 vaccination. The origin of the receptors is an adult in good health.

This clone was counted a few times. This chain joins TRBV7-2 and TRBJ1-3; TRBD1 matches at 9 bases. Germline CDR1 reads SGHTA; CDR2 reads FQGNSA. CDR3 size: 15 residues. J lost 8 bases, V lost 3 bases, and 8 bases had no gene match. CDR3 sequence (DNA): TGTGCCAGCAGCTTTCTAGGACAGGGGCAAGACACCATATATTTT. Protein: CASSFLGQGQDTIYF.

This sequence joins TRBV5-1 and TRBJ1-6; D is unclear. The CDR3 has 14 amino acids. V lost 3 bases to trimming and J lost 10 bases, with 14 bases between them. CDR1 is SGHRS and CDR2 is YFSETQ in the germline V gene. The CDR3 coding sequence is TGCGCCAGCAGCTCGGACCTAGGCGGATCACCCCTCCACTTT. This sequence encodes CASSSDLGGSPLHF.

The rearrangement uses TRBV28 and TRBJ1-6, with a possible D match to TRBD1 (6 bases). Germline assignment: CDR1 MDHEN and CDR2 SYDVKM. Deletions cut 11 bases from V and 10 bases from J, with 18 bases between. The length of the CDR3 is 13 residues. Here the CDR3 reads CAGGPGRRSPLHF. Here the CDR3 DNA reads TGTGCCGGGGGGCCGGGAAGAAGGTCACCCCTCCACTTT.

The V and J genes are TRBV6-5 and TRBJ1-3; 10 nucleotides line up with TRBD1. CDR1 is MNHEY, CDR2 SVGAGI, per germline. This CDR3 spans 15 amino acids. J was trimmed by 2 bases and V by 4 bases; bases with no gene match: 2. CDR3 sequence: CASSSTGGPGNTIYF. The CDR3 nucleotides read TGTGCCAGCAGTTCGACAGGGGGCCCTGGAAACACCATATATTTT.

This chain connects TRBV2 to TRBJ2-6; a possible D gene is TRBD2 (5 bases). The CDR3 totals 12 residues. Trimming removed 11 bases from V and 0 bases from J, with 5 bases in between. Germline loops: CDR1 SNHLY, CDR2 FYNNEI. CDR3: CAGSSGANVLTF. DNA of the CDR3: TGTGCCGGGAGCTCTGGGGCCAACGTCCTGACTTTC.

This clone has just one count. This sequence joins TRBV28 and TRBJ1-5; D might be TRBD1 (5 bases). V lost 2 bases to trimming and J lost 6 bases, with 5 bases between them. The germline CDR1 and CDR2 sequences are MDHEN and SYDVKM. The CDR3 extends over 12 amino acids. The CDR3 DNA follows: TGTGCCAGCAGTTTAACAGGTCAGCCCCAGCATTTT. It encodes CASSLTGQPQHF.

This clone showed up just once. Within the sample, other DNA sequences also encode this same CDR3. The J gene is TRBJ1-4, the V gene TRBV18; 7 nucleotides agree with TRBD1. The CDR3 is made up of 15 amino acids. V was clipped by 3 bases and J by 4 bases; unmatched bases: 5. Germline V lookup: CDR1 KGHSH, CDR2 LQKENI. The DNA of the CDR3 is TGTGCCAGCTCACCTCGGACAGGCTTTAATGAAAAACTGTTTTTT. Translation: CASSPRTGFNEKLFF.

V and J are TRBV6-5 and TRBJ2-1, with 7 positions matching TRBD1. V lost 8 bases and J lost 7; bases outside the gene matches: 5. Germline V CDR1 and CDR2: MNHEY, SVGAGI. This CDR3 is built from 12 residues. This CDR3 reads CASGDRINEQFF. As DNA, the CDR3 is TGTGCCAGCGGGGACAGAATTAATGAGCAGTTCTTC.

V and J are TRBV7-9 and TRBJ2-5, with 8 bases matching TRBD1. Germline V gene data show CDR1 as SEHNR and CDR2 as FQNEAQ (reference sequence). CDR3 length: 14 amino acids. After removal of 6 bases from V and 2 bases from J, the junction contained 5 bases not matched to a gene. The CDR3 DNA sequence: TGTGCCAGCAGGAGGACAGGGCCGCAAGAGACCCAGTACTTC. It translates to CASRRTGPQETQYF.

This clone was recorded only once. The same CDR3 can be traced to other DNA sequences in this sample. The gene calls are TRBV9 and TRBJ2-1; 7 nucleotides match TRBD1. V gave up 2 bases and J gave up 6 bases; unmatched junction bases: 2. Germline lookup yields CDR1 SGDLS and CDR2 YYNGEE. The CDR3 sequence is 13 residues long. Here the CDR3 DNA reads TGTGCCAGCAGCGTCGACAGGGCCAATGAGCAGTTCTTC. This codes for CASSVDRANEQFF.

This chain links TRBV27 with TRBJ1-6; 8 bases map to TRBD1. The CDR3 is made up of 15 amino acids. From germline, CDR1 is MNHEY and CDR2 SMNVEV (reference sequence). With V trimmed by 3 bases and J by 7 bases, 5 bases remained unmatched. CDR3 in amino acids: CASSLYRGENSPLHF. The CDR3, as DNA: TGTGCCAGCAGTTTGTACAGGGGGGAGAATTCACCCCTCCACTTT.

The V gene is TRBV19, the J gene TRBJ2-3; TRBD1 matches at 7 bases. Germline V gene sequence: CDR1 LNHDA, CDR2 SQIVND (reference sequence). CDR3 size: 13 residues. V dropped 5 bases and J dropped 6; count of bases not matched to a gene: 5. The CDR3 spells CASSSGGADTQYF. The CDR3 bases are TGTGCCAGTAGTTCAGGGGGAGCGGATACGCAGTATTTT.

The chain links TRBV10-3 to TRBJ1-1; D is unresolved. The CDR3 runs 13 residues. V dropped 0 bases and J dropped 12 bases, with 14 bases sitting between them. Germline V gene lookup returns CDR1 ENHRY and CDR2 SYGVKD. The CDR3 loop is CAISESGRYETFF. DNA for the CDR3: TGTGCCATCAGTGAGTCGGGCCGTTACGAAACTTTCTTT.

The chain uses TRBV28 and TRBJ1-2; a possible D gene is TRBD1 (6 bases). This CDR3 has 15 residues. CDR1 is MDHEN and CDR2 is SYDVKM in the germline V gene. Trimming cost V 5 bases and J 1 base, with 14 bases left between them. CDR3: CASSVTGPGNYGYTF. The CDR3, as DNA: TGTGCCAGCAGTGTTACAGGGCCGGGTAACTATGGCTACACCTTC.

This rearrangement joins TRBV19 to TRBJ2-3; 9 bases match TRBD1. V trimming: 4 bases; J trimming: 2 bases; junction bases outside the gene matches: 4. The CDR3 runs to 15 residues. Per germline, CDR1 LNHDA and CDR2 SQIVND (reference sequence). The CDR3: CASSTGTGYTDTQYF. CDR3 in DNA: TGTGCCAGTAGTACCGGGACAGGGTACACAGATACGCAGTATTTT.

The chain employs TRBV9 and TRBJ1-6; D may be TRBD1 (6 bases). The V end was cut by 3 bases, the J end by 12 bases, with 10 bases between. Germline V gene data show CDR1 as SGDLS and CDR2 as YYNGEE. This CDR3 has 12 amino acids. CDR3 sequence: CASSGQALPLHF. The CDR3 coding sequence is TGTGCCAGCAGCGGACAGGCCCTACCCCTCCACTTT.

V and J are TRBV18 and TRBJ1-1; TRBD1 matches at 8 bases. V shed 4 bases and J 7 bases; nucleotides not matched to a gene: 8. The germline CDR1 and CDR2 sequences are KGHSH and LQKENI. The CDR3 runs 14 residues. CDR3 nucleotide sequence: TGTGCCAGCTCACTCGACAGGGGCTATAATGAAGCTTTCTTT. Encoded protein: CASSLDRGYNEAFF.

J is TRBJ2-3 and V is TRBV29-1; D remains unclear. The germline CDR1 and CDR2 sequences are SQVTM and ANQGSEA. The length of the CDR3 is 13 residues. Trimming stripped 2 bases from V and 3 bases from J, with 9 bases between. CDR3 amino acids: CSVEIQFTDTQYF. The CDR3 DNA reads as TGCAGCGTTGAAATACAGTTTACAGATACGCAGTATTTT.

The V call is TRBV11-2, the J call TRBJ2-1, with 7 bases aligning to TRBD1. CDR3 length equals 15 residues. Per the germline V gene, CDR1 is SGHAT and CDR2 is FQNNGV. Unmatched junction bases numbered 7, after V lost 0 bases and J lost 8 bases. The CDR3 reads CASSLEQGVSYEQFF. DNA of the CDR3: TGTGCCAGCAGCTTAGAGCAGGGGGTATCTTATGAGCAGTTCTTC.

The chain is built from TRBV5-4 and TRBJ1-2; 8 bases line up with TRBD1. CDR3 length equals 15 residues. The J segment lost 4 bases and the V segment lost 6 bases, leaving 11 bases of the junction unmatched. Germline CDR1 is SGHNT and CDR2 is YYREEE (reference sequence). Here the CDR3 reads CASTPQQGVSYGYTF. CDR3 coding DNA: TGTGCCAGCACCCCTCAACAGGGGGTCAGCTATGGCTACACCTTC.

The genes are TRBV28 and TRBJ1-5; tentative D call: TRBD1 (6 bases). CDR1 and CDR2 from the germline V gene are MDHEN and SYDVKM. With 6 bases removed from V and 7 bases from J, the gap between germline ends came to 13 bases. The length of the CDR3 is 13 residues. CDR3 nucleotides: TGTGCCAGCAGCTCCACAGGGTGGCAGCCCCAGCATTTT. Protein: CASSSTGWQPQHF.

J is TRBJ2-1 and V is TRBV28; the D gene is possibly TRBD2 (5 bases). V was clipped by 3 bases and J by 9 bases, with 9 bases between them. Germline-derived CDR1 and CDR2 are MDHEN and SYDVKM. The CDR3 extends over 12 amino acids. The CDR3 sequence is CASSFSGSEQFF. CDR3 nucleotide sequence: TGTGCCAGCAGTTTTTCGGGGAGTGAGCAGTTCTTC. The variable domain in full, with the rest retrieved from reference TRBV28 and TRBJ2-1, is DVKVTQSSRYLVKRTGEKVFLECVQDMDHENMFWYRQDPGLGLRLIYFSYDVKMKEKGDIPEGYSVSREKKERFSLILESASTNQTSMYLCASSFSGSEQFFGPGTRLTVL.

This clone came up once. The J gene is TRBJ1-1, the V gene TRBV6-1; 7 bases fit TRBD1. The CDR3 extends over 14 amino acids. CDR1 MNHNS and CDR2 SASEGT come from the germline V gene. J was trimmed by 4 bases and V by 2 bases; bases with no gene match: 4. In DNA, the CDR3 is TGTGCCAGCAGTGAATTGAGACAGGGCACTGAAGCTTTCTTT. This gives the protein CASSELRQGTEAFF.

The gene calls are TRBV30 and TRBJ2-4, with 13 bases aligning to TRBD2. Germline CDR1 and CDR2: GTSNPN and SVGIG (reference sequence). The CDR3 sequence is 15 residues long. V shed 0 bases, J shed 9 bases, and the junction held 5 bases outside the gene matches. CDR3 nucleotide sequence: TGTGCCTGGAGTGTAACTAGCGGGGGGGCCGGCATTCAGTACTTC. Amino acid sequence: CAWSVTSGGAGIQYF.

This clone occurred a few times. The V call is TRBV10-1, the J call TRBJ1-2; D possibly corresponds to TRBD1 (6 bases). CDR1 is WNHNN and CDR2 is SYGVQD in the germline V gene (reference sequence). The CDR3 loop spans 13 amino acids. Trimming cost V 3 bases and J 6 bases, with 11 bases left between them. Written as DNA, the CDR3 is TGCGCCAGCAGTGACGGGACAAACCATGGCTACACCTTC. Translated: CASSDGTNHGYTF.

The chain couples TRBV5-1 to TRBJ2-3; 8 positions match TRBD1. CDR3 length: 17 amino acids. Germline CDR1 reads SGHRS; CDR2 reads YFSETQ. After removal of 1 base from V and 0 bases from J, the junction contained 7 bases not matched to a gene. The CDR3 DNA reads as TGCGCCAGCAGCTTGAGCCCAGGGGGCGCGAGCACAGATACGCAGTATTTT. Its translation: CASSLSPGGASTDTQYF.

The CDR3 reads CASSSSLGRELFF. In DNA form, the CDR3 reads TGTGCCAGCAGCTCTAGCCTCGGTCGGGAGCTGTTTTTT. This chain links TRBV11-3 with TRBJ2-2; maybe TRBD2 (5 bases). CDR1 is SGHNT and CDR2 is YENEEA in the germline V gene. The CDR3 loop spans 13 amino acids. Trimming took 4 bases from V and 9 from J, leaving 12 bases between them.